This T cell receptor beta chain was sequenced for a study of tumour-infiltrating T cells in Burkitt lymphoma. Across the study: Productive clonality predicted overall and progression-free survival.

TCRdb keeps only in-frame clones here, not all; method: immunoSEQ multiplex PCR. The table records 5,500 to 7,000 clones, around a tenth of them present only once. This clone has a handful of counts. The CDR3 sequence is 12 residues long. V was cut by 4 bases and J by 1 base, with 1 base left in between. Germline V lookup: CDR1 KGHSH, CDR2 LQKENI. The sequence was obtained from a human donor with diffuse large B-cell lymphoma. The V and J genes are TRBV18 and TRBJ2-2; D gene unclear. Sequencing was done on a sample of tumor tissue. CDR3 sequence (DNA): TGTGCCAGCTCACTGAACACCGGGGAGCTGTTTTTT. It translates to CASSLNTGELFF.